The following is a T cell receptor (beta chain) sequence with its context. Germline V gene data show CDR1 as GTSNPN and CDR2 as SVGIG (reference sequence). The length of the CDR3 is 10 residues. Trimming removed 4 bases from V and 4 bases from J, with 4 bases in between. This sample was taken from a study of cytomegalovirus exposure and HLA in healthy donors. On the study more broadly: Within the Caucasian-associated ancestry cluster were roughly 82% of the approximately 390 genotyped donors.

PCR involved 60 Vbeta and 13 Jbeta primers. Here immunoSEQ multiplex PCR was the method, and the copy in TCRdb shows in-frame clones only, minus some. Among about 98,000 clones, around 57% were seen once, and the ten largest hold approximately 4.3%. This chain uses TRBV30 with TRBJ1-2; D remains ambiguous. Specimen: PBMCs. The TCR was taken from a human donor in good health. The chain's CDR3 is CAWNSYGYTF. The CDR3 DNA reads as TGTGCCTGGAACAGCTATGGCTACACCTTC.